The rows below give T cell receptor beta chains drawn from one sample of a study of coeliac disease. Only in-frame clones appear in the TCRdb table, and some are missing; sequencing was by immunoSEQ multiplex PCR. The table shows some 3,200 clones, with about 64% occurring only once. Sequenced: intraepithelial lymphocytes from the gut. The receptor set was obtained from a woman in her 40s. CDR3s include the opening cysteine and the closing phenylalanine or tryptophan. Fields, in order: D gene, V gene, clone size, J gene, CDR3 protein, CDR3 DNA. D genes are given only for firm matches. The size field is filled for only some rows; it gives once, few, many or a size class.

D gene: TRBD2; V gene: TRBV18; clone size: .; J gene: TRBJ2-1; CDR3 protein: CASSLISGIEQFF; CDR3 DNA: TGTGCCAGCTCACTAATTAGCGGGATTGAGCAGTTCTTC
D gene: TRBD1; V gene: TRBV5-1; clone size: .; J gene: TRBJ1-3; CDR3 protein: CASSRGQDGNTIYF; CDR3 DNA: TGCGCCAGCAGCAGGGGGCAGGATGGAAACACCATATATTTT
D gene: .; V gene: TRBV7-4; clone size: few; J gene: TRBJ2-7; CDR3 protein: CASSSAGVSYEQYF; CDR3 DNA: TGTGCCAGCAGCTCGGCAGGGGTTTCCTACGAGCAGTACTTC
D gene: .; V gene: TRBV9; clone size: medium-sized; J gene: TRBJ2-3; CDR3 protein: CASSAASVSTDTQYF; CDR3 DNA: TGTGCCAGCAGCGCCGCTAGCGTTAGCACAGATACGCAGTATTTT
D gene: TRBD1; V gene: TRBV9; clone size: once; J gene: TRBJ1-2; CDR3 protein: CASSGTGGLYGYTF; CDR3 DNA: TGTGCCAGCAGCGGGACAGGGGGCCTCTATGGCTACACCTTC
D gene: .; V gene: TRBV6-6; clone size: few; J gene: TRBJ2-7; CDR3 protein: CASSYSPRYEQYF; CDR3 DNA: TGTGCCAGCAGTTACTCTCCCCGCTACGAGCAGTACTTC
D gene: .; V gene: TRBV19; clone size: .; J gene: TRBJ1-1; CDR3 protein: CASSPFRGNTEAFF; CDR3 DNA: TGTGCCAGTAGTCCGTTCAGGGGGAACACTGAAGCTTTCTTT
D gene: .; V gene: TRBV28; clone size: .; J gene: TRBJ1-2; CDR3 protein: CASSFVAVGYTF; CDR3 DNA: TGTGCCAGCAGTTTTGTGGCAGTTGGCTACACCTTC
D gene: .; V gene: TRBV18; clone size: .; J gene: TRBJ2-3; CDR3 protein: CASSPGGLGTDTQYF; CDR3 DNA: TGTGCCAGCTCACCAGGAGGGTTAGGCACAGATACGCAGTATTTT
D gene: .; V gene: TRBV29-1; clone size: few; J gene: TRBJ1-2; CDR3 protein: CSVEIGVENYGYTF; CDR3 DNA: TGCAGCGTTGAAATAGGGGTAGAGAACTATGGCTACACCTTC
D gene: TRBD2; V gene: TRBV5-1; clone size: .; J gene: TRBJ2-5; CDR3 protein: CASSSTKLAGGETQYF; CDR3 DNA: TGCGCCAGCAGCTCAACTAAACTAGCGGGAGGGGAGACCCAGTACTTC
D gene: TRBD2; V gene: TRBV11-3; clone size: .; J gene: TRBJ2-3; CDR3 protein: CASSERRGGRDTQYF; CDR3 DNA: TGTGCCAGCAGCGAACGACGGGGGGGCAGGGATACGCAGTATTTT
D gene: .; V gene: TRBV5-4; clone size: .; J gene: TRBJ2-7; CDR3 protein: CASSGGLGRFTEQYF; CDR3 DNA: TGTGCCAGCAGCGGAGGACTCGGCCGTTTCACCGAGCAGTACTTC
D gene: TRBD2; V gene: TRBV18; clone size: .; J gene: TRBJ2-7; CDR3 protein: CASSPPGLAGGPGEQYF; CDR3 DNA: TGTGCCAGCTCACCACCGGGACTAGCGGGAGGGCCGGGGGAGCAGTACTTC
D gene: TRBD2; V gene: TRBV7-6; clone size: .; J gene: TRBJ2-7; CDR3 protein: CASSLLPRTSGRGYEQYF; CDR3 DNA: TGTGCCAGCAGCTTACTGCCCCGGACTAGCGGGAGGGGCTACGAGCAGTACTTC
D gene: .; V gene: TRBV19; clone size: .; J gene: TRBJ1-2; CDR3 protein: CASSIEAGYGYTF; CDR3 DNA: TGTGCCAGTAGTATAGAGGCAGGCTATGGCTACACCTTC
D gene: TRBD2; V gene: TRBV11-3; clone size: few; J gene: TRBJ2-3; CDR3 protein: CASSLSSSGGSTDTQYF; CDR3 DNA: TGTGCCAGCAGCTTAAGTTCCAGCGGGGGGAGCACAGATACGCAGTATTTT
D gene: TRBD2; V gene: TRBV11-2; clone size: .; J gene: TRBJ2-4; CDR3 protein: CASSSLAGVGNIQYF; CDR3 DNA: TGTGCCAGCAGCTCACTAGCGGGAGTGGGAAACATTCAGTACTTC
D gene: .; V gene: TRBV7-2; clone size: .; J gene: TRBJ2-5; CDR3 protein: CASSSGWETQYF; CDR3 DNA: TGTGCCAGCAGCTCAGGGTGGGAGACCCAGTACTTC
D gene: .; V gene: TRBV2; clone size: .; J gene: TRBJ1-2; CDR3 protein: CASSEVDTGWESFYGYTF; CDR3 DNA: TGTGCCAGCAGTGAAGTGGACACAGGGTGGGAAAGCTTCTATGGCTACACCTTC
D gene: TRBD2; V gene: TRBV5-1; clone size: medium-sized; J gene: TRBJ2-7; CDR3 protein: CASSPRASGSYEQYF; CDR3 DNA: TGCGCCAGCAGCCCGCGTGCTAGCGGGAGTTACGAGCAGTACTTC
D gene: TRBD2; V gene: TRBV7-2; clone size: .; J gene: TRBJ2-1; CDR3 protein: CASSSRTSGSYNEQFF; CDR3 DNA: TGTGCCAGCAGCTCGCGGACTAGCGGATCTTACAATGAGCAGTTCTTC
D gene: .; V gene: TRBV7-9; clone size: .; J gene: TRBJ1-4; CDR3 protein: CASSPLVAAVNEKLFF; CDR3 DNA: TGTGCCAGCAGCCCTCTGGTGGCCGCTGTTAATGAAAAACTGTTTTTT
D gene: TRBD1; V gene: TRBV28; clone size: .; J gene: TRBJ2-7; CDR3 protein: CASSPPPDRVYEQYF; CDR3 DNA: TGTGCCAGCAGTCCGCCCCCGGACAGGGTTTACGAGCAGTACTTC
D gene: .; V gene: TRBV18; clone size: .; J gene: TRBJ1-4; CDR3 protein: CASSRDLNEKLFF; CDR3 DNA: TGTGCCAGCTCACGGGACTTAAATGAAAAACTGTTTTTT
D gene: .; V gene: TRBV28; clone size: few; J gene: TRBJ1-1; CDR3 protein: CASSLWPQGAFF; CDR3 DNA: TGTGCCAGCAGTTTATGGCCACAGGGTGCTTTCTTT
D gene: .; V gene: TRBV19; clone size: .; J gene: TRBJ2-2; CDR3 protein: CASSFEGHSLWNTGELFF; CDR3 DNA: TGTGCCAGTAGTTTCGAGGGACACAGCCTCTGGAACACCGGGGAGCTGTTTTTT
D gene: .; V gene: TRBV6-5; clone size: .; J gene: TRBJ1-1; CDR3 protein: CASSLTDNTEAFF; CDR3 DNA: TGTGCCAGCAGTTTGACAGATAACACTGAAGCTTTCTTT
D gene: .; V gene: TRBV7-2; clone size: .; J gene: TRBJ2-3; CDR3 protein: CASSFRDTDTQYF; CDR3 DNA: TGTGCCAGCAGCTTCAGGGACACAGATACGCAGTATTTT
D gene: .; V gene: TRBV7-2; clone size: few; J gene: TRBJ1-2; CDR3 protein: CASSAGRNYGYTF; CDR3 DNA: TGTGCCAGCAGCGCGGGACGGAACTATGGCTACACCTTC
D gene: TRBD2; V gene: TRBV4-1; clone size: .; J gene: TRBJ2-7; CDR3 protein: CASSQVGGSRSYEQYF; CDR3 DNA: TGCGCCAGCAGCCAAGTCGGCGGGAGCAGATCCTACGAGCAGTACTTC
D gene: TRBD1; V gene: TRBV29-1; clone size: .; J gene: TRBJ1-3; CDR3 protein: CSVRAGGGNTIYF; CDR3 DNA: TGCAGCGTTCGGGCAGGGGGTGGAAACACCATATATTTT
D gene: .; V gene: TRBV18; clone size: .; J gene: TRBJ2-7; CDR3 protein: CASSAIERRFYEQYF; CDR3 DNA: TGTGCCAGCTCAGCCATCGAGCGAAGGTTTTACGAGCAGTACTTC